This T cell receptor beta chain was identified during a study of blood T cell repertoires in COVID-19. Study-wide context: Sites across the United States, Italy and Spain contributed samples from acute and convalescent COVID-19.

The V gene lost 1 base and the J gene lost 4 bases, with 14 bases spanning the gap. The CDR3 covers 15 residues. From germline, CDR1 is LNHDA and CDR2 SQIVND (reference sequence). As handled by the study authors: Reference gene primer amplification yielded estimated nucleated cell counts. Clones were sequenced by immunoSEQ multiplex PCR, and TCRdb holds only the in-frame ones, with some missing. V and J calls and clone size are copied from that table; D and trimming were computed from the DNA. The sample has about 200,000 clones; 75% to 85% are singletons. The chain employs TRBV19 and TRBJ2-7; D gene unclear. Sequenced sample: peripheral blood. This TCR was sampled from a human donor in a cohort sampled during active COVID-19. The chain's CDR3 is CASSIGGGKWYEQYF. The CDR3 region has the DNA TGTGCCAGTAGTATAGGAGGTGGAAAGTGGTACGAGCAGTACTTC.